The 14 T cell receptor beta chains listed next were all sequenced from one sample in a study of tumor-infiltrating lymphocytes in primary liver carcinoma. Starting material for RNA and DNA co-extraction consisted of 20-30 mg of unsorted bulk tissue. Using a constant-region primer together with ProtoScript II reverse transcriptase, TCR beta cDNA was made from around 500 ng of total RNA. Investigators got TCR beta libraries out of three nested multiplex PCR rounds, done with slightly modified ARM-PCR. Forward primers for TRBV1-TRBV30 and a C-beta reverse primer served the first two PCR rounds, at approximately 10 cycles each. TCRdb re-called the multiplex PCR reads with MiXCR, one entry per CDR3 protein. The sample lists some 32,000 distinct CDR3 sequences, less than 80% occurring once. The sequenced sample consisted of liver tumor tissue from sampling region 5. Subset denoted: tumor region T5, tumor centre. The receptors stem from a man in his forties or fifties with primary liver carcinoma and hepatitis B virus infection.

By proportion, this clonotype is medium-sized (0.01 to 0.1%). The chain recombines TRBV10-1 with TRBJ2-7; D remains unclear. Germline V gives CDR1 WNHNN, CDR2 SYGVQD (reference sequence). There are 14 residues in the CDR3. V lost 3 bases and J lost 4, with 13 bases in between. The CDR3 DNA follows: TGCGCCAGCAGTGAACCGGCAAGACCATACGAGCAGTACTTC. It yields the protein CASSEPARPYEQYF.

This clonotype showed up many times. This chain connects TRBV5-1 to TRBJ1-4, with D unresolved. The CDR3 extends over 15 amino acids. V was pared by 0 bases and J by 2 bases, with 8 bases between. CDR1 SGHRS and CDR2 YFSETQ come from the germline V gene. CDR3 DNA: TGCGCCAGCAGCTTGGGGGCAGATACTAATGAAAAACTGTTTTTT. This translates into CASSLGADTNEKLFF.

This clonotype was recorded once. One end of the junction does not line up with germline, which may come from a read error. V gene TRBV29-1 combines with J gene TRBJ2-1; D might be TRBD1 (5 bases). Per germline, CDR1 SQVTM and CDR2 ANQGSEA. The CDR3 sequence is 12 residues long. DNA for the CDR3: TGCAGCGCCCGGACAAGGGGCAAAGAGCAGCTCTTC. Its translation is CSARTRGKEQLF.

The chain carries TRBV7-9 and TRBJ2-5; no clear D gene. This CDR3 region has 14 residues. Deletions cut 7 bases from V and 5 bases from J, with 17 bases between. CDR1 SEHNR and CDR2 FQNEAQ come from the germline V gene (reference sequence). CDR3 in amino acids: CASNSFGAPETQYF. The CDR3 DNA follows: TGTGCCAGCAACTCTTTCGGTGCCCCCGAGACCCAGTACTTC. The complete variable domain, with remaining parts taken from reference TRBV7-9 and TRBJ2-5, reads DTGVSQNPRHKITKRGQNVTFRCDPISEHNRLYWYRQTLGQGPEFLTYFQNEAQLEKSRLLSDRFSAERPKGSFSTLEIQRTEQGDSAMYLCASNSFGAPETQYFGPGTRLLVL.

Remarks on this clonotype: Since the CDR3 does not end with the conserved phenylalanine or tryptophan, this likely comes from a read error. It is unclear where the CDR3 begins or ends on the DNA, so no DNA is shown, and the CDR3 is as TCRdb lists it. This CDR3 is CANSKEEKWGETQYL. V is TRBV21-1 and J is TRBJ2-5; TRBD1, the D gene given by the table, was not confirmed from the DNA. TRBV21-1 is labeled a pseudogene. The CDR3 is 15 amino acids long, termini counted.

The chain employs TRBV7-9 and TRBJ2-1; the D is unclear. This CDR3 spans 12 amino acids. V lost 4 bases, J lost 6 bases, and 7 bases lay in between. Germline loops: CDR1 SEHNR, CDR2 FQNEAQ (reference sequence). The CDR3 reads CASSSRFNEQFF. CDR3 nucleotides: TGTGCCAGCAGCTCAAGATTCAATGAGCAGTTCTTC.

Concerning this clonotype itself: It is likely a read error, because the conserved phenylalanine at the end of the CDR3 is missing. The rearrangement uses TRBV14 and TRBJ2-7; D gene ambiguous. Deletions cut 1 base from V and 3 bases from J, with 13 bases between. This CDR3 region has 15 residues. The germline CDR1 and CDR2 sequences are SGHDN and FVKESK. The CDR3 nucleotides are TGTGCCAGCAGCCAAGGGCAGGCGAGGAGCTACGAGCAGTACTTA. Residues: CASSQGQARSYEQYL.

Comment on this clonotype: The CDR3 carries no conserved terminal phenylalanine or tryptophan, so it likely arises from a read error. The V gene is TRBV29-1, the J gene TRBJ2-5; tentatively, D is TRBD2 (6 bases). Germline V gives CDR1 SQVTM, CDR2 ANQGSEA. The CDR3 consists of 15 residues. Trimming stripped 1 base from V and 4 bases from J, with 16 bases between. CDR3 nucleotide sequence: TGCAGCGTTGAAGGGGACGGGGGTAGGGGAGAGACCCAGTACTAC. It is translated as CSVEGDGGRGETQYY.

In the case of this clonotype: In this CDR3 the conserved last residue, phenylalanine or tryptophan, is missing, so a read error is likely. The V gene is TRBV6-2 or TRBV6-3, the J gene TRBJ2-7; D might be TRBD1 (5 bases). The germline V gene encodes CDR1 MNHEY and CDR2 SVGEGT. The CDR3 extends over 14 amino acids. CDR3 residues: CAISYLKGFGEQYI. CDR3 coding DNA: TGTGCCATCAGTTACTTGAAGGGGTTCGGGGAGCAGTACATC.

This clonotype has just one count. V gene TRBV10-3 combines with J gene TRBJ1-5; D is undetermined. Looked up from germline, CDR1 is ENHRY and CDR2 is SYGVKD. This CDR3 has 14 residues. The chain's CDR3 is CTVSEYDGDQPQHF. In DNA, the CDR3 is TGTACCGTCAGTGAGTATGATGGCGATCAGCCCCAGCATTTT.

Points on this clonotype: Without the conserved terminal phenylalanine or tryptophan, this CDR3 likely stems from a read error. This chain connects TRBV11-2 to TRBJ2-7; 7 positions agree with TRBD1. Germline CDR1 SGHAT, CDR2 FQNNGV. The trim removed 3 bases at V and 2 bases at J, leaving 10 bases unmatched. The CDR3 has 16 amino acids. This chain's CDR3 is CASSFHSSGTAYEQYI. DNA for the CDR3: TGTGCCAGCAGCTTCCATTCTTCCGGGACAGCCTACGAGCAGTACATC.

Of note for this clonotype: An end of the junction does not agree with germline; a read error may underlie this. The CDR3 loop reads CVSIPSHNEQFF. CDR3 bases: TGTGTCAGCATCCCTTCCCACAATGAGCAGTTCTTC. This chain links TRBV11-2 with TRBJ2-1; D gene uncertain. The CDR3 sequence is 12 residues long. Germline lookup yields CDR1 SGHAT and CDR2 FQNNGV.

As regards this clonotype: The CDR3 ends on some other residue instead of the conserved phenylalanine or tryptophan, so this is likely a read error. This chain joins TRBV11-2 and TRBJ2-1, with TRBD2 matching 9 bases. The CDR3 sequence is 16 residues long. Germline lookup yields CDR1 SGHAT and CDR2 FQNNGV. The CDR3 DNA reads as TGTGCCAGTAGCTTAGAGCTCCTAGCGGGAATGAATGTCCAGTTCTTA. Protein: CASSLELLAGMNVQFL.

Judged by abundance, this clonotype is medium-sized. The V and J genes are TRBV12-3 or TRBV12-4 and TRBJ1-2; D is undetermined. The CDR3 totals 14 residues. V was cut by 1 base and J by 4 bases, with 10 bases left in between. The CDR3 DNA follows: TGTGCCAGCAGTTTAGAACCGACAAGCTATGGCTACACCTTC. Translating it yields CASSLEPTSYGYTF.